This T cell receptor (beta chain) was documented in a study of siplizumab effects on memory and regulatory T cells (dated by TCRdb to the late 2010s). Study-level background: The study looked at the effect of siplizumab, an anti-CD2 antibody, on alloreactive T-cell subsets in allogeneic mixed lymphocyte reactions made from human PBMCs. Broad study findings and their caveats: Whether proliferating Tregs from siplizumab cultures were suppressive was not functionally confirmed. Among mappable alloreactive CD4+ clones, the Treg-derived fraction averaged around 63% with siplizumab versus about 27% in control reactions. Because sequences at frequencies below about 10^-5 were poorly captured, only a minor fraction of alloreactive clones could be mapped back to unstimulated subsets. Siplizumab significantly lowered the cumulative frequency of alloreactive sequences that could be traced to unstimulated CD4+ memory T cells. A naive or memory phenotype could not be assigned to roughly 75-96% of proliferating CD4+ or CD8+ clones. Unstimulated naive T cells appeared to be more diverse than memory T cells, and naive cells seemed to make a substantial contribution to the alloresponse.

The CDR3, from cysteine to phenylalanine, totals 16 residues. Only the CDR3 region is kept as DNA, spanning 48 bases read in frame from base 1. Sequences MGHRA (CDR1) and YSYEKL (CDR2) are obtained from the germline V gene. Clipping removes 4 bases from V and 5 bases from J, with 7 as the unmatched junction base count. On this clone: What this receptor recognizes is not known. Base qualities were left out, and no much larger clone turns up one base away.

Library prep was done by the immunoSEQ multiplex PCR assay. The deep sequencing platform assayed about 10^5 TCR templates per sample. Genomic DNA extracted from sorted T cells was used for TCRbeta CDR3 sequencing. The source study handled its data this way. The R programming language was used for clonal analysis of the TCRbeta CDR3 data. Unstimulated samples were compared with post-reaction CFSE-low samples to define alloreactive CD4+ and CD8+ clones. Regulatory or non-regulatory origin of alloreactive CD4+ clones was assigned by matching sequences to the sorted unstimulated Treg and non-Treg repertoires. In its TCRdb copy, this immuneACCESS table keeps in-frame sequences only and misses some clones. Where compared with another copy, unresolved V genes explain less than half of these, and the others have no known cause. V, J and clone size are those of that table, while D and trimming were read from the DNA. The sample table contains nearly 95,000 clones; only one count was recorded for approximately 95% of them. The top ten constitute 0.3% of the sample.

Sorted unstimulated T cells, along with proliferating T cells recovered from mixed lymphocyte reactions, underwent TCRbeta CDR3 sequencing. Fresh whole blood from approximately 9 HLA-typed healthy donors was used to isolate PBMCs. Unstimulated CD4+ non-regulatory T cells were FACS-sorted to map the origin of alloreactive clones. The sequenced sample was non-Treg CD4+ T cells sorted from blood. What this sample's cell subset or site label stands for: FACS-sorted unstimulated CD4+ non-regulatory T cells. The source of this sequence is a human donor in good health. The chain was built from TRBV4-1 and TRBJ2-2, and 10 junctional nucleotides match TRBD1. The sequenced DNA is TGCGCCAGCAGCCCGAGACAGGGGGCGCTGACCGGGGAGCTGTTTTTT. Translated, this is CASSPRQGALTGELFF.